The T cell receptor beta chain described here comes from a study of PD-L1 blockade in urothelial cancer. Study details: Patients' atezolizumab regimen, 1,200 mg intravenously every 3 weeks, began at some point between 2014 and 2015.

Using immunoSEQ multiplex PCR, the repertoire was profiled, and TCRdb retains in-frame clones only, with some absent. The table shows more than 70,000 clones, with 85% to 90% occurring only once. The V gene's germline CDR1 is KGHSY and CDR2 FQNENV. V was pared by 0 bases and J by 4 bases, with 10 bases between. This CDR3 spans 15 amino acids. The clonotype was recovered from a man aged 55 to 69 with urothelial cancer. The sample in question was PBMCs, obtained around atezolizumab (anti-PD-L1) treatment. The V call is TRBV16, the J call TRBJ1-5; D is perhaps TRBD1 (6 bases). Here the CDR3 DNA reads TGTGCCAGCAGCCAATCGAGGACAGAAAATCAGCCCCAGCATTTT. This gives the protein CASSQSRTENQPQHF.